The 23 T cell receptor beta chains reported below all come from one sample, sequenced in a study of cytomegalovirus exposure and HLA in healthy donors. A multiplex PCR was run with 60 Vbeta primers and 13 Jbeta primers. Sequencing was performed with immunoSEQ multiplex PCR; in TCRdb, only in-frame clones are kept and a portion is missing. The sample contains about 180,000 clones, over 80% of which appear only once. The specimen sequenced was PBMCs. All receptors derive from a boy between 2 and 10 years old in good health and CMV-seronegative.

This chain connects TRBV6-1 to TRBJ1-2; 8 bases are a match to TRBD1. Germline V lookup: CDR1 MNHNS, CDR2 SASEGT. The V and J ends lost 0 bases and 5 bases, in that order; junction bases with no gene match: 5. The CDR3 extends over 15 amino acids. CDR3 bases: TGTGCCAGCAGTGAAGCCCTGGACAGGGTATATGGCTACACCTTC. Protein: CASSEALDRVYGYTF.

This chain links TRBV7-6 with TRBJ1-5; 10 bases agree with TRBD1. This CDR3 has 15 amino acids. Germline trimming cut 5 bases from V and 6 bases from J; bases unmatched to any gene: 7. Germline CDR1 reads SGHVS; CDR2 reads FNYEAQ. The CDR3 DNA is TGTGCCAGCAGCCTAGGGACAGGGGCCCGTCAGCCCCAGCATTTT. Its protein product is CASSLGTGARQPQHF.

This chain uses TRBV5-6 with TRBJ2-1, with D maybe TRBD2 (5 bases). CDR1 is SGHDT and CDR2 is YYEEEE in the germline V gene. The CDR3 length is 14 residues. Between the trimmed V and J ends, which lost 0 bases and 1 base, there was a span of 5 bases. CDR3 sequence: CASSLGGSYNEQFF. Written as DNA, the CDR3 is TGTGCCAGCAGCTTGGGAGGGTCCTACAATGAGCAGTTCTTC.

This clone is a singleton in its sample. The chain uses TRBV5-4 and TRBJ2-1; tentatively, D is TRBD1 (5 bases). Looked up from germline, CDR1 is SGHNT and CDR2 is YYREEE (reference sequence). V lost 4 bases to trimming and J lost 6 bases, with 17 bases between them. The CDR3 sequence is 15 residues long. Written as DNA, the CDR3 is TGTGCCAGCAGCCTCGGACAAAGGGCTAGCAATGAGCAGTTCTTC. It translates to CASSLGQRASNEQFF.

DNA for the CDR3: TGTGCCAGCAGTCCACCGGGACTCTTATCTGAGCAGTTCTTC. Amino acids: CASSPPGLLSEQFF. This sequence joins TRBV7-3 and TRBJ2-1; weak D call: TRBD2 (6 bases). The length of the CDR3 is 14 residues. Trimming left V 6 bases short and J 9 bases short, with 18 bases between. CDR1 is SGHTA, CDR2 FQGTGA, per germline.

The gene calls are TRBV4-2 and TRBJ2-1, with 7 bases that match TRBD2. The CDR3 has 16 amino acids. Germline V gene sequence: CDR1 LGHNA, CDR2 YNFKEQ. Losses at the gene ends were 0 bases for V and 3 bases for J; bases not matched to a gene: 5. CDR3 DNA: TGTGCCAGCAGCCAAGATATGGGCGGGGGCTACAATGAGCAGTTCTTC. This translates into CASSQDMGGGYNEQFF.

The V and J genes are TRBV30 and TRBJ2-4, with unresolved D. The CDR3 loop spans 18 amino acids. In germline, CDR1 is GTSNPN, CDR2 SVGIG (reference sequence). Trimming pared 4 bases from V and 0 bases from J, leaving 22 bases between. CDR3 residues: CAWTAPNGVTLAKNIQYF. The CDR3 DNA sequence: TGTGCCTGGACAGCTCCCAATGGAGTAACCCTAGCCAAAAACATTCAGTACTTC.

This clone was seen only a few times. The CDR3 loop is CASSLERLTLGYSGNTIYF. In DNA, the CDR3 is TGCGCCAGCAGCTTGGAACGGCTCACACTAGGATACTCTGGAAACACCATATATTTT. The rearrangement links TRBV5-1 to TRBJ1-3; D gene unclear. The germline V gene has CDR1 SGHRS and CDR2 YFSETQ. CDR3 length: 19 amino acids. Trimming shortened V by 0 bases and J by 0 bases, and 19 bases separated the two germline ends.

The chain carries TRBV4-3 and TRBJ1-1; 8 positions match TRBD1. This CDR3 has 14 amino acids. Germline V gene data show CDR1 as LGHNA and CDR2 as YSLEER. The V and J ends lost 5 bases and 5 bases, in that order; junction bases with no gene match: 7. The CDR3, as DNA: TGCGCCAGCAGCAGACAACAGGGGGGTACTGAAGCTTTCTTT. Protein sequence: CASSRQQGGTEAFF.

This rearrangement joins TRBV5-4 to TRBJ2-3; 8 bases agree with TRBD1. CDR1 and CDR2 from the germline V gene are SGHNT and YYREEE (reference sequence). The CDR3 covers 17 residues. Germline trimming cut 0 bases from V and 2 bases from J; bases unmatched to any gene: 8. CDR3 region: CASSLATGTGATDTQYF. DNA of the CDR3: TGTGCCAGCAGCTTGGCTACCGGGACAGGTGCCACAGATACGCAGTATTTT.

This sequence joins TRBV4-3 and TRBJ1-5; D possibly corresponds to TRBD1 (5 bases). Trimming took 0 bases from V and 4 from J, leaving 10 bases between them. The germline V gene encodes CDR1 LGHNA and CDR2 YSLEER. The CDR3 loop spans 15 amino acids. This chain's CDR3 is CASSQERGGNQPQHF. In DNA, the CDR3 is TGCGCCAGCAGCCAAGAGCGGGGGGGGAATCAGCCCCAGCATTTT.

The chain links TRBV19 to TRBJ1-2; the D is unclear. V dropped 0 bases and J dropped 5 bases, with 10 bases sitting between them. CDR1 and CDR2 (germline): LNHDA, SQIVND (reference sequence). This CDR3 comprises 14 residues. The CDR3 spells CASSIDHSKYGYTF. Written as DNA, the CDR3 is TGTGCCAGTAGTATAGATCACAGCAAGTATGGCTACACCTTC.

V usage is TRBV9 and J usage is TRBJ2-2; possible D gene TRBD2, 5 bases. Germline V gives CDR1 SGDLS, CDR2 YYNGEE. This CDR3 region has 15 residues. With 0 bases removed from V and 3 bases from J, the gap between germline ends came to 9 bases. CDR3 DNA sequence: TGTGCCAGCAGCGTAGGAGGGCGGGACACCGGGGAGCTGTTTTTT. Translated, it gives CASSVGGRDTGELFF.

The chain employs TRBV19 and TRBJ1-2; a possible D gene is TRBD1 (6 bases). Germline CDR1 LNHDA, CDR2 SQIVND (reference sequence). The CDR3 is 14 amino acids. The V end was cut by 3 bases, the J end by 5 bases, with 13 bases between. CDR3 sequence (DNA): TGTGCCAGTAGTATTTGGCCAGGGGCTTATGGCTACACCTTC. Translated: CASSIWPGAYGYTF.

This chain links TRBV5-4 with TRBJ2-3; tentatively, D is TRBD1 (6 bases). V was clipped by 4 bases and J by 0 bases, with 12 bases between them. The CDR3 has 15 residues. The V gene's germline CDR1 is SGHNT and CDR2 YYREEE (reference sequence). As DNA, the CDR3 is TGTGCCAGCAGCCCCCCGGGACACAGCACAGATACGCAGTATTTT. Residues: CASSPPGHSTDTQYF.

CDR3 nucleotide sequence: TGCGCCAGCAGCCAAGTGGGACTAGCGGGAGAGACCCAGTACTTC. Translating it yields CASSQVGLAGETQYF. The chain recombines TRBV4-1 with TRBJ2-5; TRBD2 matches at 12 bases. After removal of 1 base from V and 4 bases from J, the junction contained 1 base not matched to a gene. The germline V gene has CDR1 MGHRA and CDR2 YSYEKL. The CDR3 sequence is 15 residues long.

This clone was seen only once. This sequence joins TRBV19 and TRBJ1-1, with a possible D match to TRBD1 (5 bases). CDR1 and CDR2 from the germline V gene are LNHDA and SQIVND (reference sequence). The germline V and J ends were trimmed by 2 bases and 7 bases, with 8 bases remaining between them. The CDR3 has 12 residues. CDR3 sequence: CASSIRGGEAFF. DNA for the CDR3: TGTGCCAGTAGTATAAGGGGCGGTGAAGCTTTCTTT. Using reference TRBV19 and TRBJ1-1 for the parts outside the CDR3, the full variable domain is DGGITQSPKYLFRKEGQNVTLSCEQNLNHDAMYWYRQDPGQGLRLIYYSQIVNDFQKGDIAEGYSVSREKKESFPLTVTSAQKNPTAFYLCASSIRGGEAFFGQGTRLTVV.

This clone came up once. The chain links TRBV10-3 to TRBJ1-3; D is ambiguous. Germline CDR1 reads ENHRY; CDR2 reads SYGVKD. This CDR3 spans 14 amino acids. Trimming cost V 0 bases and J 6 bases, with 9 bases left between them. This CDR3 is CAISESQQLNTIYF. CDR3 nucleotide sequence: TGTGCCATCAGTGAGTCCCAACAGCTAAACACCATATATTTT.

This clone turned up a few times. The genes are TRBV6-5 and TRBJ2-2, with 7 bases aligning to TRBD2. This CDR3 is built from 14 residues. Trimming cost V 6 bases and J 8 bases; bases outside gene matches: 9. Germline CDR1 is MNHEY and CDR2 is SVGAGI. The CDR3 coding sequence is TGTGCCAGCAGCCTGATTTGGGGGGGTGGGGAGCTGTTTTTT. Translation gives CASSLIWGGGELFF.

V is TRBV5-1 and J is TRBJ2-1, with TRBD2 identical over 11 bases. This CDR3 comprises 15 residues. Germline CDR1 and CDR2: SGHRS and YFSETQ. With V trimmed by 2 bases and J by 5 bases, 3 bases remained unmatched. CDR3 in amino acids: CASSLLAGAHNEQFF. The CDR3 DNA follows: TGCGCCAGCAGCTTACTAGCGGGAGCTCACAATGAGCAGTTCTTC.

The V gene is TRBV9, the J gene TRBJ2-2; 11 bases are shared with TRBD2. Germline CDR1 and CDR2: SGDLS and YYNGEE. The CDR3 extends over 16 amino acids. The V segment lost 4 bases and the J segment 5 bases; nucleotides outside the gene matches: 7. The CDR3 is CASSPSGTSGTGELFF. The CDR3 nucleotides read TGTGCCAGCAGCCCAAGTGGGACTAGCGGAACCGGGGAGCTGTTTTTT.

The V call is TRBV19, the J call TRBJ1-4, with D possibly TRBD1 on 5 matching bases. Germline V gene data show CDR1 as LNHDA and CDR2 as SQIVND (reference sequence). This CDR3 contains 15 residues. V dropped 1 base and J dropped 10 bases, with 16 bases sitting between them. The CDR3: CASSIAGRKRGKLFF. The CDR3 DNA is TGTGCCAGTAGTATAGCAGGTCGCAAAAGGGGAAAACTGTTTTTT.

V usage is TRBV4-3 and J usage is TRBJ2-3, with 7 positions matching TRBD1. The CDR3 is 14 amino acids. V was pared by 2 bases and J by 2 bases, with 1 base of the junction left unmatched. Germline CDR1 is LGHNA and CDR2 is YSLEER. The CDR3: CASSQRGHTDTQYF. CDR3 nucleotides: TGCGCCAGCAGCCAAAGGGGGCACACAGATACGCAGTATTTT.